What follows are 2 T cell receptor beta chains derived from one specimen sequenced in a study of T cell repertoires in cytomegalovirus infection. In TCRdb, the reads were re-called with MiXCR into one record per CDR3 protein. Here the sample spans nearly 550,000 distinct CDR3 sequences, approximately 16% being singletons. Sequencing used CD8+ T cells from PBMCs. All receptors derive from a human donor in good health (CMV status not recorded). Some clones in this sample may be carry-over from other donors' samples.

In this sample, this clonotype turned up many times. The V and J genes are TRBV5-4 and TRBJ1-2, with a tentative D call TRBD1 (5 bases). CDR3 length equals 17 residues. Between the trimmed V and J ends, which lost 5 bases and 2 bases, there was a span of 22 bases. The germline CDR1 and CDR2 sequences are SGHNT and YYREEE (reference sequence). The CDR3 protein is CASSLGQTGAQNYGYTF. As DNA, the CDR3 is TGTGCCAGCAGTCTAGGACAAACAGGAGCCCAAAACTATGGCTACACCTTC.

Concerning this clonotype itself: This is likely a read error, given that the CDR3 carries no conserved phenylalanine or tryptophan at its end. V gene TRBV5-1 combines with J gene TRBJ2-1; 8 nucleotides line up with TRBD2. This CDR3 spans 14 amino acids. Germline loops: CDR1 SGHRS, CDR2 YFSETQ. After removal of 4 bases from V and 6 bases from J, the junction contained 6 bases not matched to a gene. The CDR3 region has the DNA TGCGCCAGCAGCCCGTGGACTAGCCCCAATGAGCAGTTCTTA. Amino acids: CASSPWTSPNEQFL.